This T cell receptor (beta chain) was found in a study of shared clonotypes between healthy human individuals (dated by TCRdb to about 2020). A note on the overall study: A few men and a couple of women, aged 18 to 49 years, made up the cohort. Different laboratories and diverse techniques were used to prepare libraries and sequence TCR repertoires, to increase sequencing depth and limit assay-specific biases. For each donor, CD4 naive and CD4 memory were each given three plates, CD8 naive was given two plates, and CD8 memory was given one plate. Between about 0.85 and 9.5 billion PBMCs per donor were obtained by leukapheresis. The study deeply sequenced blood TCR repertoires of about 5 healthy adults to estimate repertoire size and the extent of clonotype sharing between individuals.

The research as a whole found: Pairwise subsampling indicated that sequencing depth was expected to affect the degree of clonotype sharing among donors. Naive subsets generally had larger estimated clonotype richness than memory subsets did. The small number of donors limited the genetic and exposure-history diversity represented. Compared with non-shared clonotypes, the clonotypes found in all four sorted-subset donors had higher generation probabilities. Even with the large sequencing depth, rarefaction of the sorted-subset datasets indicated that sequencing was incomplete. Sampling was restricted to blood, and TCR repertoires in tissues likely differ from the TCR repertoires found in blood. Sharing across a few donors was observed for about 5% of naive CD4, about 4% of naive CD8, 2% to 2.5% of memory CD4, and around 0.44% of memory CD8 clonotypes.

Turning to this clone: Its antigen is not yet known. Base qualities are not provided; no much larger clone lies one nucleotide away.

Using the deep immunoSEQ assay, TCR CDR3 regions were amplified from genomic DNA by multiplex PCR. For each cell subset, the extracted genomic DNA was distributed evenly across all wells of several immunoSEQ 96-well plates, and each plate served as one replicate. For sorted subsets, 150 to 250 ng of genomic DNA, equivalent to about 30,000 T cell genomes, went into each replicate PCR. Purified libraries were measured with a Qubit 3.0 fluorometer, size-checked on a Bioanalyzer 2100, and measured again with the KAPA Library Quantification kit. Every immunoSEQ 96-well plate was sequenced on a dedicated single-read 150-cycle Illumina NextSeq 550 flow cell. For the original study's pipeline: The immunoSEQ output contained only junctional sequences without quality scores, so filtering could not match that applied to full-length reads. Sequences were annotated with PyIR, a Python wrapper for IgBLAST v1.9, and V/J genes and CDR3 were assigned using IMGT germline references. Reads with weak V/J assignments (E-value above 1e-6), missing CDR3, stop codons, out-of-frame junctions, or ambiguous translated residues were removed. V3J clonotypes were defined as sequences sharing an identical inferred V gene, J gene, and CDR3 amino acid sequence. Percentage overlap between repertoires was calculated by dividing the number of shared unique clonotypes by the size of the smaller repertoire. Three approaches were used to assess repertoire richness: RTK rarefaction, the Chao1 estimator, and Recon v2.1 estimates of unobserved clonotypes. Generation probabilities were computed with OLGA for all TCRbeta clonotypes obtained by the gDNA method from a few donors. TCRdb holds this immuneACCESS table with in-frame rearrangements only. Some clones are missing; in checked studies, unresolved V genes explain under half, and the rest has no known cause. That table gives V, J and clone size, and the DNA gave D and trimming. The sample contains roughly 2.1 million clones, 90% to 95% of them found a single time. The top ten clonotypes cover roughly 1.7% of the sample.

For the CD8 naive samples, CD45RO-negative cells were positively selected for CCR7, yielding a CD45RA+CCR7+ population from which TemRA cells were excluded. The donors were healthy, HIV-negative adults with no recently reported acute infections or vaccinations. Every donor was a Caucasian adult living in Nashville, Tennessee, USA. After blood collection by leukapheresis, PBMCs were isolated using Ficoll-Histopaque density gradient centrifugation and then cryopreserved in the vapor phase of liquid nitrogen. Purity and quantity of every magnetically sorted T cell population were checked by analytical flow cytometry. Genomic DNA was isolated from each sorted fraction and quantified by UV absorbance on a Nanodrop 2000c. In the germline V gene (reference sequence), CDR1 corresponds to SEHNR and CDR2 to FQNEAQ. The CDR3 runs 14 residues from the cysteine to the phenylalanine. Only the CDR3 part of the read is kept: 42 bases, read in frame from the first base. V is pared back by 7 bases and J by 8 bases, with 20 bases lying between the germline termini.

The sequence was obtained from a man aged 18 to 35 in good health. Some clones in this sample may be carry-over from other donors' samples. Recombination connected TRBV7-9 to TRBJ1-2; no D gene can be assigned with confidence. What was sequenced was naive CD8+ T cells from PBMCs. Reading the label with the study, this specimen's cell subset or site is: CD45RA+CCR7+. The CDR3 sequence is CASTSDLIFRGYTF. The sequenced DNA: TGTGCCAGCACCTCGGATCTTATCTTTAGAGGCTACACCTTC.